This TCR beta chain is from a study of blood T cell repertoires in COVID-19. Study overall: The United States, Italy and Spain were the sources of the acute and convalescent COVID-19 samples.

This clone was observed a single time. The CDR3 consists of 18 residues. Germline values: CDR1 LNHDA, CDR2 SQIVND (reference sequence). Trimming took 5 bases from V and 1 from J; bases not matched to a gene: 11. Grouping used clinical history reported by participants in a survey and questionnaire. Assay: immunoSEQ multiplex PCR; the TCRdb copy retains only in-frame clones and omits some. The sample has about 380,000 clones, roughly 87% seen once. The chain couples TRBV19 to TRBJ2-2; 9 bases agree with TRBD2. This clonotype originated in a woman aged 30 to 39 who had recovered from COVID-19. The sample comprised PBMCs or T cells enriched from blood (not recorded which). CDR3 DNA: TGTGCCAGTAGTTCCTTTTTTGCGGGAGGGGGGAACACCGGGGAGCTGTTTTTT. This gives the protein CASSSFFAGGGNTGELFF.